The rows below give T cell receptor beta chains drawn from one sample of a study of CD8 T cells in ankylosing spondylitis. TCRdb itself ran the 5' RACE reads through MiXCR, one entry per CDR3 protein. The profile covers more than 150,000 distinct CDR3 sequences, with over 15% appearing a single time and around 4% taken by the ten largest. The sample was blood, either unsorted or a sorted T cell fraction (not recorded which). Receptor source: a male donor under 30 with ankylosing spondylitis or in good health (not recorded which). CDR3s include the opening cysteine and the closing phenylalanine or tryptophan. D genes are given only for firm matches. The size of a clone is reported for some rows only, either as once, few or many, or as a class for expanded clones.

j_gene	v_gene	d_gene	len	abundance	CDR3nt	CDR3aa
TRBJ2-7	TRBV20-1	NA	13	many	TGCAGTGCTAGCCCCCCAGACTCCTACGAGCAGTACTTC	CSASPPDSYEQYF
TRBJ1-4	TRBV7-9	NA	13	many	TGTGCCAGCAGCACCGCGGACGGTGAAAAACTGTTTTTT	CASSTADGEKLFF
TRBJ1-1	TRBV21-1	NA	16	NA	TGTGCCAGCAGCACTATGGAAGGGGACGGGGACACTGAAGCTTTCTTT	CASSTMEGDGDTEAFF
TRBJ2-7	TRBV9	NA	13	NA	TGTGCCAGCAGCGTAGGGTCATCCTACGAGCAGTACTTC	CASSVGSSYEQYF
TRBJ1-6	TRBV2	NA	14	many	TGTGCCAGCGGGACCCTAACAGGGAATTCACCCCTCCACTTT	CASGTLTGNSPLHF
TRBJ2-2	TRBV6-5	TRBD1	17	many	TGTGCCAGCAGGCGATACAGGGGGCCCGCGAACACCGGGGAGCTGTTTTTT	CASRRYRGPANTGELFF
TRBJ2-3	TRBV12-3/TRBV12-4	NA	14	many	TGTGCCAGCAGTTTGGAGGCGTCCACAGATACGCAGTATTTT	CASSLEASTDTQYF
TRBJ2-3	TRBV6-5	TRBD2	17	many	TGTGCCAGCAGTTACTCGGGTCGGGAGGGCCGGGGAGATACGCAGTATTTT	CASSYSGREGRGDTQYF
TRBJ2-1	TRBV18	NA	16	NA	TGTGCCAGCTCACCTGGACACAAAGGCTCCTACAATGAGCAGTTCTTC	CASSPGHKGSYNEQFF
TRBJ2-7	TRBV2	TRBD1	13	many	TGTGCCAGCAGATCGGGACAGCTGAACGAGCAGTACTTC	CASRSGQLNEQYF
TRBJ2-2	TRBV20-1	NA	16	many	TGCAGTGCTAGAGATAAAGGGACCGGTAACACCGGGGAGCTGTTTTTT	CSARDKGTGNTGELFF
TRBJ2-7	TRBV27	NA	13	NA	TGTGCCAGCAGTTTCGGACAGCTGAGCGAGCAGTACTTC	CASSFGQLSEQYF
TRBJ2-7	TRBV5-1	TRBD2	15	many	TGCGCCAGCAGCTTGACTAGCGGGAACTCCTACGAGCAGTACTTC	CASSLTSGNSYEQYF
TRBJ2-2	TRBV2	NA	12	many	TGTGCCAGCAGGCAGGGACCCGGGGAGCTGTTTTTT	CASRQGPGELFF
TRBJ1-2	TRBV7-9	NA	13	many	TGTGCCAGCAGCAGGGACACACTATATGGCTACACCTTC	CASSRDTLYGYTF
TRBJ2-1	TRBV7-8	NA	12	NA	TGTGCCAGCAGCCAACAATACAATGAGCAGTTCTTC	CASSQQYNEQFF
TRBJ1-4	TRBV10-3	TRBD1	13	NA	TGTGCCAGCGGGGACAGAGGATTTGAAAAACTGTTTTTT	CASGDRGFEKLFF
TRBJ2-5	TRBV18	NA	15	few	TGTGCCAGCTCACCAAGGGGGGCCAACCAAGAGACCCAGTACTTC	CASSPRGANQETQYF
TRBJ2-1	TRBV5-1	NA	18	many	TGCGCCAGCAGCCCCTCCCCATTTGAGGGAGGACCCTACAATGAGCAGTTCTTC	CASSPSPFEGGPYNEQFF
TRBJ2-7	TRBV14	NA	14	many	TGTGCCAGCAGCCAAGTATTCGGGGCGGGGGAGCAGTACTTC	CASSQVFGAGEQYF
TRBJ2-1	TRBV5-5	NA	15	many	TGTGCCAGCAGCTCCCAAGTGGGGGGAGGCACTGAGCAGTTCTTC	CASSSQVGGGTEQFF